The text below deals with one TCR beta chain. The target antigen is unknown. The data originate from a study of T cell repertoires in cytomegalovirus infection. Study-wide background: A matching HLA type, together with CMV infection, was signaled by public TCR beta signatures. The study's findings and limits: There were HLA-C-restricted CMV-specific TCR beta clonotypes dominating the ex vivo response.

TCRdb re-derived calls from the reads in MiXCR, one entry per CDR3 protein. The sample shows hundreds of thousands of distinct CDR3 sequences, roughly 6.5% of them seen only once. V was clipped by 5 bases and J by 1 base; unmatched bases: 6. Germline CDR1 reads DFQATT; CDR2 reads SNEGSKA (reference sequence). The CDR3 contains 15 residues. Sequenced input: PBMCs. This receptor was identified in a human donor in good health (CMV status not recorded). Some clones in this sample may be carry-over from other donors' samples. V gene TRBV20-1 combines with J gene TRBJ2-3; 10 bases fit TRBD1. DNA of the CDR3: TGCAGTGCTGTTACCGGGACAGGGGGCACAGATACGCAGTATTTT. Its protein is CSAVTGTGGTDTQYF.